These 14 T cell receptor beta chains came from one sample sequenced in a study of cytomegalovirus exposure and HLA in healthy donors. In the PCR, 60 Vbeta and 13 Jbeta primers were used. The protocol was immunoSEQ multiplex PCR, while the TCRdb copy is restricted to in-frame clones and leaves out a portion. The sample contains about 43,000 clones, about 80% of which appear only once. What was sequenced was PBMCs. Every receptor here comes from a man aged 25-45 years in good health and CMV-seronegative.

The V and J genes are TRBV14 and TRBJ2-3, with D tentatively TRBD2 (6 bases). V lost 0 bases and J lost 3, with 22 bases in between. The germline gives CDR1 SGHDN, CDR2 FVKESK. The CDR3 runs to 19 residues. This CDR3 reads CASSQDDALERLGTDTQYF. CDR3 in DNA: TGTGCCAGCAGCCAAGATGATGCCCTTGAGCGACTAGGGACAGATACGCAGTATTTT.

The rearrangement uses TRBV6-5 and TRBJ2-1, with 11 bases that match TRBD2. The CDR3 is 14 amino acids. The germline V gene has CDR1 MNHEY and CDR2 SVGAGI. The J segment lost 5 bases and the V segment lost 6 bases, leaving 3 bases of the junction unmatched. The CDR3 bases are TGTGCCAGCAGAGGACTAGCGGGCAACAATGAGCAGTTCTTC. The encoded protein is CASRGLAGNNEQFF.

This sequence joins TRBV21-1 and TRBJ1-2; the table gives TRBD1 as D, unverified against the DNA. TRBV21-1 is a pseudogene. The CDR3 runs 16 residues. In DNA, the CDR3 is TGTGCCAGCAGCAAAGGATGGGACAGGGCGAACTATGGCTACACCTTC. Translation: CASSKGWDRANYGYTF.

V gene TRBV25-1 combines with J gene TRBJ2-7; TRBD2 matches at 10 bases. CDR1 is MGHDK, CDR2 SYGVNS, per germline. V lost 7 bases and J lost 3; bases outside the gene matches: 9. The CDR3 length is 15 residues. The CDR3 is CASTSGRARFYEQYF. In DNA form, the CDR3 reads TGTGCCAGCACAAGCGGGAGGGCCCGGTTCTACGAGCAGTACTTC.

CDR3 bases: TGTGCCAGCAGCGTAGGGACTAGCGGGTCAAATGAGCAGTTCTTC. Amino acid sequence: CASSVGTSGSNEQFF. The V call is TRBV9, the J call TRBJ2-1; 11 bases are shared with TRBD2. V trimming: 0 bases; J trimming: 7 bases; junction bases outside the gene matches: 3. The germline V gene has CDR1 SGDLS and CDR2 YYNGEE. This CDR3 is built from 15 residues.

CDR3 protein: CARGLAGGRHNEQYF. The CDR3 region has the DNA TGTGCCAGGGGACTAGCGGGAGGTAGACACAACGAGCAGTACTTC. The chain has TRBV19 and TRBJ2-7, with 15 bases aligning to TRBD2. This CDR3 has 15 amino acids. The V segment lost 9 bases and the J segment 5 bases; nucleotides outside the gene matches: 8. Germline-derived CDR1 and CDR2 are LNHDA and SQIVND (reference sequence). Complete variable domain (other parts from reference TRBV19 and TRBJ2-7): DGGITQSPKYLFRKEGQNVTLSCEQNLNHDAMYWYRQDPGQGLRLIYYSQIVNDFQKGDIAEGYSVSREKKESFPLTVTSAQKNPTAFYLCARGLAGGRHNEQYFGPGTRLTVT.

There are a few counts of this clone. The chain is built from TRBV7-6 and TRBJ2-7; 7 bases are shared with TRBD1. CDR3 size: 13 residues. V lost 2 bases, J lost 3 bases, and 1 base stayed unmatched. CDR1 and CDR2 (germline): SGHVS, FNYEAQ. CDR3 sequence (DNA): TGTGCCAGCAGCTTAAACAGGGGCTACGAGCAGTACTTC. The encoded protein is CASSLNRGYEQYF.

CDR3 nucleotide sequence: TGTGCCAGCAGGCAGGGGATAAATCAGCCCCAGCATTTT. This gives the protein CASRQGINQPQHF. The genes are TRBV11-2 and TRBJ1-5, with a tentative D call TRBD1 (6 bases). Germline lookup yields CDR1 SGHAT and CDR2 FQNNGV. V was cut by 6 bases and J by 4 bases, with 10 bases left in between. The CDR3 consists of 13 residues.

The chain recombines TRBV19 with TRBJ2-7, with TRBD2 as a possible D gene (6 bases). The CDR3 has 14 residues. Germline V gives CDR1 LNHDA, CDR2 SQIVND (reference sequence). V was cut by 1 base and J by 3 bases, with 10 bases left in between. The CDR3 spells CASSIAASDYEQYF. CDR3 sequence (DNA): TGTGCCAGTAGTATAGCGGCTAGCGACTACGAGCAGTACTTC.

The rearrangement joins TRBV13 to TRBJ2-1; TRBD2 might be the D (5 bases). Germline assignment: CDR1 PRHDT and CDR2 FYEKMQ (reference sequence). Trimming cost V 3 bases and J 0 bases, with 18 bases left between them. The CDR3 consists of 18 residues. The CDR3 sequence: CASSFNHEGRYSYNEQFF. CDR3 sequence (DNA): TGTGCCAGCAGCTTCAATCATGAGGGCAGATACTCCTACAATGAGCAGTTCTTC.

The J gene is TRBJ1-6, the V gene TRBV6-5, with 8 positions matching TRBD1. The CDR3 has 15 residues. V was clipped by 4 bases and J by 4 bases; unmatched bases: 3. Germline-derived CDR1 and CDR2 are MNHEY and SVGAGI. CDR3 sequence reads: CASSSDRAYNSPLHF. The CDR3 DNA is TGTGCCAGCAGTTCGGACAGGGCGTATAATTCACCCCTCCACTTT.

Only a few counts were recorded for this clone. V gene TRBV6-6 combines with J gene TRBJ1-5, with D uncertain. The CDR3 runs 15 residues. Germline V CDR1 and CDR2: MNHNY, SVGAGI (reference sequence). V shed 5 bases and J shed 7 bases, with 18 bases lying between them. The CDR3 coding sequence is TGTGCCAGCAGTAACGACGGCTCGGGAGCCCAGCCCCAGCATTTT. Amino acid sequence: CASSNDGSGAQPQHF.

This clone has only one observation. The chain couples TRBV5-1 to TRBJ2-5, with 7 bases that match TRBD2. Unmatched junction bases numbered 3, after V lost 0 bases and J lost 7 bases. Germline V gives CDR1 SGHRS, CDR2 YFSETQ. The CDR3 sequence is 13 residues long. The CDR3 bases are TGCGCCAGCAGCTTGGGCAGGGAGGGGACCCAGTACTTC. Translating gives CASSLGREGTQYF. Supplemented by reference TRBV5-1 and TRBJ2-5, the full variable domain reads KAGVTQTPRYLIKTRGQQVTLSCSPISGHRSVSWYQQTPGQGLQFLFEYFSETQRNKGNFPGRFSGRQFSNSRSEMNVSTLELGDSALYLCASSLGREGTQYFGPGTRLLVL.

The rearrangement uses TRBV21-1 and TRBJ2-2; the table's TRBD2 call for D was not verified on the DNA. TRBV21-1 is assigned pseudogene status. CDR3 size: 18 residues. The CDR3 sequence: CASSNTGPGISDTGELFF. The CDR3 DNA reads TGTGCCAGCAGCAATACTGGACCGGGGATTTCGGACACCGGGGAGCTGTTTTTT.